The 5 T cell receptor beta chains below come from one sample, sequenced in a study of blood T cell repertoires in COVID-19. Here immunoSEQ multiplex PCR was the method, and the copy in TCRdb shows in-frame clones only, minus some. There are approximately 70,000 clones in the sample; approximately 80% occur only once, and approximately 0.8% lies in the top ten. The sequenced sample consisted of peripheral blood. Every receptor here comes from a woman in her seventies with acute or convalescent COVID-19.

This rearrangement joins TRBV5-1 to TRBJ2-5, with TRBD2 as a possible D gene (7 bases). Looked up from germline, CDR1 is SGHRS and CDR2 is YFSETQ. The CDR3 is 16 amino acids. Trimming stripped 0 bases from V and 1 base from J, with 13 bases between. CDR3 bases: TGCGCCAGCAGCTTGGCGGGGGGCCGTTCCCAAGAGACCCAGTACTTC. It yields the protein CASSLAGGRSQETQYF. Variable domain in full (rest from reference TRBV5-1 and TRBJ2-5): KAGVTQTPRYLIKTRGQQVTLSCSPISGHRSVSWYQQTPGQGLQFLFEYFSETQRNKGNFPGRFSGRQFSNSRSEMNVSTLELGDSALYLCASSLAGGRSQETQYFGPGTRLLVL.

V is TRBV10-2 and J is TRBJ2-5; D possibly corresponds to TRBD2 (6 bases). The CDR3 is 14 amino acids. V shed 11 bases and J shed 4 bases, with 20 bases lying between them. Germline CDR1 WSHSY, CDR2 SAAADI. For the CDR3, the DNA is TGCGCCCCCATTTTGAGACTAGTAAGAGAGACCCAGTACTTC. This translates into CAPILRLVRETQYF.

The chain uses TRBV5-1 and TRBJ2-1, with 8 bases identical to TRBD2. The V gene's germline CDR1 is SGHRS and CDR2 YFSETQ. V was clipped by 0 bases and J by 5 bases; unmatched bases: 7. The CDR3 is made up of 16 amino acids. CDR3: CASSLGAGEGHNEQFF. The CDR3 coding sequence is TGCGCCAGCAGCTTGGGAGCGGGAGAGGGGCACAATGAGCAGTTCTTC.

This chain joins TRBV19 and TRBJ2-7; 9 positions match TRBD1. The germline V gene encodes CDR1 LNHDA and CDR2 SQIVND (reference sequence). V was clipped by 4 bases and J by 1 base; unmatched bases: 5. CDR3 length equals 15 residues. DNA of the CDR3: TGTGCCAGTAGTACAACCGGGACAGGGTCCTACGAGCAGTACTTC. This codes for CASSTTGTGSYEQYF.

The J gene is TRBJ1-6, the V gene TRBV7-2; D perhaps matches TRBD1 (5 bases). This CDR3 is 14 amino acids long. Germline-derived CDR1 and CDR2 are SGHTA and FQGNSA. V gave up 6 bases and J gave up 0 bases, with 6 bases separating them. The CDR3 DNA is TGTGCCAGCAGACAGGACTCCTATAATTCACCCCTCCACTTT. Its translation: CASRQDSYNSPLHF.